This T cell receptor beta chain came from a study of blood T cell repertoires in COVID-19. The wider study: PBMCs, B-cell-depleted T cells, or T cells were the source of the cDNA or gDNA that made up the material.

Original analysis: Reference gene primer amplification in the assay estimated nucleated cell counts. The protocol was immunoSEQ multiplex PCR, while the TCRdb copy is restricted to in-frame clones and leaves out a portion. Clonal size and the V and J genes are those of that table, whereas D and trimming came from the DNA. The profile shows some 66,000 clones, roughly nine tenths of them singletons. Input material: peripheral blood. The clonotype originates from a human donor in a cohort sampled during active COVID-19.

The CDR3 nucleotides are TGCGCCAGCAGCTTGGTAAGGGGGACAGGGTCCCCTACACCCCTCCACTTT. As protein: CASSLVRGTGSPTPLHF. The chain carries TRBV5-1 and TRBJ1-6, with 9 bases that match TRBD1. J was trimmed by 11 bases and V by 0 bases; bases with no gene match: 12. The CDR3 contains 17 residues. CDR1 and CDR2 from the germline V gene are SGHRS and YFSETQ.